Shown below are 25 T cell receptor beta chains from a single sample sequenced in a study of blood T cell repertoires in COVID-19. Using immunoSEQ multiplex PCR, the repertoire was profiled, and TCRdb retains in-frame clones only, with some absent. The data contain around 230,000 clones, around 88% of them singletons. The sequencing sample was made of PBMCs or T cells enriched from blood (not recorded which). The receptors here all came from a middle-aged woman with acute COVID-19.

The V and J genes are TRBV2 and TRBJ1-1, with a possible D match to TRBD1 (5 bases). This CDR3 is built from 14 residues. Trimming took 6 bases from V and 0 from J, leaving 11 bases between them. In germline, CDR1 is SNHLY, CDR2 FYNNEI. The CDR3 nucleotides read TGTGCCAGCAGGGGGGGGATTATGAACACTGAAGCTTTCTTT. It codes for CASRGGIMNTEAFF.

This chain joins TRBV5-1 and TRBJ2-3, with D possibly being TRBD2 (7 bases). Trimming stripped 2 bases from V and 2 bases from J, with 18 bases between. Germline CDR1 and CDR2: SGHRS and YFSETQ. This CDR3 contains 17 residues. CDR3: CASSLYLTAGATDTQYF. The CDR3 nucleotides read TGCGCCAGCAGCTTATATCTAACGGCGGGGGCCACAGATACGCAGTATTTT.

This chain connects TRBV7-2 to TRBJ2-7; TRBD2 matches 7 bases. This CDR3 region has 13 residues. Per germline, CDR1 SGHTA and CDR2 FQGNSA. J gave up 6 bases and V 3 bases, and 5 bases lay outside the gene matches. CDR3 loop: CASSFSGALEQYF. For the CDR3, the DNA is TGTGCCAGCAGCTTCAGCGGGGCCCTCGAGCAGTACTTC.

As concerns this clone: Relative to the germline gene, one junction end is altered; a read error may explain this. The chain is built from TRBV3-1 (or the pseudogene TRBV3-2) and TRBJ1-1, with 7 bases aligning to TRBD1. The CDR3 consists of 11 residues. Germline V gene lookup returns CDR1 LGHDT and CDR2 YNNKEL (reference sequence). In DNA form, the CDR3 reads TGTGCCAGCAGCCAAGCACAGGGGTGGGTCTTT. As protein: CASSQAQGWVF.

V is TRBV30 and J is TRBJ2-1; no clear D gene. The CDR3 covers 13 residues. The V end lost 1 base, the J end lost 8 bases, and 12 bases lay between the germline ends. Germline CDR1 GTSNPN, CDR2 SVGIG (reference sequence). CDR3 nucleotides: TGTGCCTGGAGTGGCCGTCGAGGCGATGAGCAGTTCTTC. Protein product: CAWSGRRGDEQFF.

V usage is TRBV2 and J usage is TRBJ2-3; weak D call: TRBD1 (6 bases). The length of the CDR3 is 15 residues. Germline values: CDR1 SNHLY, CDR2 FYNNEI. The ends were cut back, 6 bases at V and 1 base at J, with 14 bases in the middle. CDR3 in DNA: TGTGCCAGCAGGCGTGGGGACACTGGCACAGATACGCAGTATTTT. It is translated as CASRRGDTGTDTQYF.

The rearrangement uses TRBV4-3 and TRBJ2-5, with D perhaps matching TRBD2 (6 bases). Germline V gene lookup returns CDR1 LGHNA and CDR2 YSLEER. With 0 bases removed from V and 7 bases from J, the gap between germline ends came to 18 bases. CDR3 length: 16 residues. In nucleotides, the CDR3 is TGCGCCAGCAGCCAAGATCGGGAGCAGCCGTTTGTGACCCAGTACTTC. Its protein is CASSQDREQPFVTQYF.

V and J are TRBV18 and TRBJ1-5; D is possibly TRBD1 (5 bases). This CDR3 has 15 residues. The V end was cut by 3 bases, the J end by 5 bases, with 14 bases between. CDR1 is KGHSH and CDR2 is LQKENI in the germline V gene. The CDR3 is CASSPDRYDYQPQHF. The CDR3 nucleotides are TGTGCCAGCTCACCTGACAGATACGACTATCAGCCCCAGCATTTT.

The V call is TRBV2, the J call TRBJ1-1, with D possibly being TRBD1 (6 bases). Trimming removed 8 bases at V and 2 bases at J, with 9 bases between. Germline CDR1 SNHLY, CDR2 FYNNEI. The CDR3 contains 12 residues. The CDR3 DNA reads as TGTGCCAGCGACAGGCCTAACACTGAAGCTTTCTTT. This gives the protein CASDRPNTEAFF.

The genes are TRBV10-3 and TRBJ1-5, with no clear D. The germline V and J ends were trimmed by 7 bases and 5 bases, with 12 bases remaining between them. Germline V gene data show CDR1 as ENHRY and CDR2 as SYGVKD. The CDR3 has 13 residues. CDR3 amino acids: CAITPDSDQPQHF. Written as DNA, the CDR3 is TGTGCCATCACCCCAGATTCCGATCAGCCCCAGCATTTT.

The V call is TRBV2, the J call TRBJ1-6; D may be TRBD1 (5 bases). Trimming shortened V by 6 bases and J by 9 bases, and 15 bases separated the two germline ends. This CDR3 has 14 amino acids. Germline V gene data show CDR1 as SNHLY and CDR2 as FYNNEI. The chain's CDR3 is CASRGQGDGSPLHF. The DNA of the CDR3 is TGTGCCAGCAGGGGGCAGGGTGACGGTTCACCCCTCCACTTT. The full variable domain, in which reference TRBV2 and TRBJ1-6 provide the parts outside the CDR3, is EPEVTQTPSHQVTQMGQEVILRCVPISNHLYFYWYRQILGQKVEFLVSFYNNEISEKSEIFDDQFSVERPDGSNFTLKIRSTKLEDSAMYFCASRGQGDGSPLHFGNGTRLTVT.

The CDR3 coding sequence is TGTGCCAGCAGCACAATAGCGGAATCCTACGAGCAGTACGTC. Its translation: CASSTIAESYEQYV. The V gene is TRBV21-1, the J gene TRBJ2-7; the D segment call TRBD2 is taken from the table without a DNA check. TRBV21-1 is given as a pseudogene. This CDR3 region has 14 residues.

Only a few counts were recorded for this clone. The chain carries TRBV9 and TRBJ1-2; 7 bases map to TRBD1. Losses at the gene ends were 2 bases for V and 4 bases for J; bases not matched to a gene: 5. This CDR3 has 14 amino acids. Germline assignment: CDR1 SGDLS and CDR2 YYNGEE. In DNA, the CDR3 is TGTGCCAGCAGCGTCGGGACAGAGCGCTATGGCTACACCTTC. Translated, it gives CASSVGTERYGYTF.

The rearrangement links TRBV5-1 to TRBJ2-7, with a tentative D call TRBD1 (6 bases). From germline, CDR1 is SGHRS and CDR2 YFSETQ. This CDR3 contains 15 residues. The V end was cut by 4 bases, the J end by 2 bases, with 16 bases between. The CDR3 region is CASSITGPPAYEQYF. CDR3 nucleotides: TGCGCCAGCAGCATAACAGGGCCCCCGGCCTACGAGCAGTACTTC. Full variable domain (remainder filled in from reference TRBV5-1 and TRBJ2-7): KAGVTQTPRYLIKTRGQQVTLSCSPISGHRSVSWYQQTPGQGLQFLFEYFSETQRNKGNFPGRFSGRQFSNSRSEMNVSTLELGDSALYLCASSITGPPAYEQYFGPGTRLTVT.

The chain has TRBV7-2 and TRBJ1-2, with D maybe TRBD1 (6 bases). V lost 1 base, J lost 5 bases, and 17 bases lay in between. Per germline, CDR1 SGHTA and CDR2 FQGNSA. CDR3 size: 16 residues. CDR3 region: CASSLGGGAVIYGYTF. CDR3 in DNA: TGTGCCAGCAGCTTAGGTGGGGGGGCGGTTATATATGGCTACACCTTC.

CDR3 nucleotide sequence: TGTGCCAGCAGCCAAGGGTCGACAGGGACTAATGAAAAACTGTTTTTT. As protein: CASSQGSTGTNEKLFF. V usage is TRBV14 and J usage is TRBJ1-4, with 7 bases aligning to TRBD1. The CDR3 runs 16 residues. J gave up 2 bases and V 1 base, and 4 bases lay outside the gene matches. Germline lookup yields CDR1 SGHDN and CDR2 FVKESK.

This chain uses TRBV5-6 with TRBJ2-2; possible D gene TRBD2, 6 bases. CDR3 length equals 17 residues. Trimming cost V 2 bases and J 5 bases, with 19 bases left between them. Germline V gives CDR1 SGHDT, CDR2 YYEEEE. CDR3 sequence (DNA): TGTGCCAGCAGCTTTAGTCTCCGGGGGAAGGTGACCGGGGAGCTGTTTTTT. Translating gives CASSFSLRGKVTGELFF.

This clone was detected only a few times. The rearrangement uses TRBV7-9 and TRBJ2-5; D may be TRBD1 (6 bases). This CDR3 is built from 13 residues. The germline CDR1 and CDR2 sequences are SEHNR and FQNEAQ (reference sequence). Trimming cost V 5 bases and J 3 bases, with 10 bases left between them. CDR3 in amino acids: CASSRAGEETQYF. For the CDR3, the DNA is TGTGCCAGCAGCAGAGCAGGGGAAGAGACCCAGTACTTC.

This chain links TRBV7-2 with TRBJ1-5; a weak D match, TRBD1 (6 bases). V lost 2 bases and J lost 7, with 18 bases in between. Germline values: CDR1 SGHTA, CDR2 FQGNSA. This CDR3 has 16 amino acids. The chain's CDR3 is CASSLRSPQGGQPQHF. CDR3 DNA: TGTGCCAGCAGCTTAAGGTCCCCACAGGGTGGCCAGCCCCAGCATTTT.

The chain carries TRBV10-3 and TRBJ1-4; the D gene is possibly TRBD1 (6 bases). With 4 bases removed from V and 8 bases from J, the gap between germline ends came to 11 bases. This CDR3 is built from 13 residues. Germline CDR1 is ENHRY and CDR2 is SYGVKD. The CDR3 DNA sequence: TGTGCCATCAGTGGAGGGGGTGGGGAAAAACTGTTTTTT. It encodes CAISGGGGEKLFF.

V gene TRBV9 combines with J gene TRBJ1-2; D might be TRBD1 (5 bases). Germline V lookup: CDR1 SGDLS, CDR2 YYNGEE. V lost 0 bases to trimming and J lost 6 bases, with 12 bases between them. There are 14 residues in the CDR3. The CDR3 loop reads CASSVAGGSDGYTF. The CDR3, as DNA: TGTGCCAGCAGCGTAGCGGGGGGGTCTGATGGCTACACCTTC.

This sequence joins TRBV1 and TRBJ2-1; the table's D call TRBD2 went unverified against the DNA. TRBV1 represents a pseudogene. The CDR3 consists of 18 residues. The DNA of the CDR3 is TGCACCAGCAGCCAAGATCTAACTAGCGGGAGATCCTACAATGAGCAGTTCTTC. This gives the protein CTSSQDLTSGRSYNEQFF.

V usage is TRBV30 and J usage is TRBJ1-2; 7 nucleotides match TRBD1. The CDR3 covers 13 residues. Per germline, CDR1 GTSNPN and CDR2 SVGIG (reference sequence). J was trimmed by 4 bases and V by 5 bases; bases with no gene match: 7. CDR3 DNA: TGTGCCTGGCGACAGGGAGGCGGCTATGGCTACACCTTC. Translating it yields CAWRQGGGYGYTF.

The gene calls are TRBV7-2 and TRBJ1-6; TRBD1 agrees at 10 bases. The V segment lost 3 bases and the J segment 7 bases; nucleotides outside the gene matches: 12. CDR1 and CDR2 from the germline V gene are SGHTA and FQGNSA. The CDR3 loop spans 18 amino acids. DNA for the CDR3: TGTGCCAGCAGCTTCATGGGACAGGGGAGGATGAGAAATTCACCCCTCCACTTT. Protein: CASSFMGQGRMRNSPLHF.

V and J are TRBV5-8 and TRBJ1-1; TRBD1 is a possible D gene (5 bases). V was shortened by 1 base and J by 1 base, with 14 bases between the two germline ends. In germline, CDR1 is SGHTS, CDR2 YDEGEE. This CDR3 has 16 residues. CDR3 amino acids: CASSLSLGTANTEAFF. The CDR3 DNA is TGTGCCAGCAGCTTGTCTCTAGGGACTGCGAACACTGAAGCTTTCTTT.